The sequence of this TCR beta chain was determined in a study of blood T cell repertoires in COVID-19. The V gene lost 4 bases and the J gene lost 0 bases, with 11 bases spanning the gap. This CDR3 region has 15 residues. CDR1 and CDR2 (germline): LNHDA, SQIVND (reference sequence). Source study methods: Cell counts per sample came from amplifying reference gene primers. The assay was immunoSEQ multiplex PCR, and TCRdb's table has in-frame clones only and misses some. The V and J calls and clone size are taken from that table; D and trimming were inferred from the DNA. Here the sample spans some 110,000 clones, approximately 74% being singletons.

The source material was peripheral blood. The rearrangement links TRBV19 to TRBJ2-3, with no clear D. The source of this sequence is an elderly man with COVID-19, enrolled during active disease. CDR3 in amino acids: CASSTLFGSTDTQYF. In DNA form, the CDR3 reads TGTGCCAGTAGTACCCTCTTCGGGAGCACAGATACGCAGTATTTT.